This record concerns one T cell receptor (beta chain) sequence. The V segment lost 4 bases and the J segment 8 bases; nucleotides outside the gene matches: 8. The CDR3 loop spans 14 amino acids. Germline assignment: CDR1 SGHNT and CDR2 YYREEE (reference sequence). This sample is part of a study of blood T cell repertoires in COVID-19. Study as a whole: T cells, B-cell-depleted T cells, or PBMCs supplied cDNA or gDNA.

TCRdb keeps only in-frame clones here, not all; method: immunoSEQ multiplex PCR. This table has about 260,000 clones, over 80% appearing once. Participants were aged about 18 to 95 years, lived in roughly 23 US areas, and enrolled virtually. The specimen sequenced was PBMCs or T cells enriched from blood (not recorded which). The TCR comes from a woman between 35 and 50 years old who had been exposed to COVID-19. The V and J genes are TRBV5-4 and TRBJ1-4, with 7 bases identical to TRBD1. CDR3 amino acids: CASSRDSNPEKLFF. Written as DNA, the CDR3 is TGTGCCAGCAGCAGGGACAGCAACCCGGAAAAACTGTTTTTT. Combining the CDR3 with reference TRBV5-4 and TRBJ1-4 gives the whole variable domain ETGVTQSPTHLIKTRGQQVTLRCSSQSGHNTVSWYQQALGQGPQFIFQYYREEENGRGNFPPRFSGLQFPNYSSELNVNALELDDSALYLCASSRDSNPEKLFFGSGTQLSVL.